This T cell receptor beta chain was identified during a study of blood T cells in healthy people across ages. Study-wide results and limits: Investigators treated diversity estimates from one million T cells as underestimates.

With a J-beta primer mix and a sample-barcoded 5' primer, a second PCR ran roughly 6 to 11 cycles. Each TCR beta cDNA got a 12-nucleotide random molecular identifier. TCRdb called the 5' RACE reads again in MiXCR, with one record for every CDR3 protein. Here the sample spans around 1.7 million distinct CDR3 sequences, 28% being singletons. The CDR3 runs 12 residues. This clonotype has more than one count but fewer than ten. Its antigen is not identified. This chain links TRBV12-3 or TRBV12-4 with TRBJ2-5; no clear D gene. The DNA matches TRBJ2-7 better at its end, which makes the J call doubtful. Material for sequencing was blood. This sequence was found in a woman in her thirties in good health. CDR3 region: CASSFEDLEQYF. DNA of the CDR3: TGTGCCAGCAGTTTCGAGGACCTCGAGCAGTACTTC.